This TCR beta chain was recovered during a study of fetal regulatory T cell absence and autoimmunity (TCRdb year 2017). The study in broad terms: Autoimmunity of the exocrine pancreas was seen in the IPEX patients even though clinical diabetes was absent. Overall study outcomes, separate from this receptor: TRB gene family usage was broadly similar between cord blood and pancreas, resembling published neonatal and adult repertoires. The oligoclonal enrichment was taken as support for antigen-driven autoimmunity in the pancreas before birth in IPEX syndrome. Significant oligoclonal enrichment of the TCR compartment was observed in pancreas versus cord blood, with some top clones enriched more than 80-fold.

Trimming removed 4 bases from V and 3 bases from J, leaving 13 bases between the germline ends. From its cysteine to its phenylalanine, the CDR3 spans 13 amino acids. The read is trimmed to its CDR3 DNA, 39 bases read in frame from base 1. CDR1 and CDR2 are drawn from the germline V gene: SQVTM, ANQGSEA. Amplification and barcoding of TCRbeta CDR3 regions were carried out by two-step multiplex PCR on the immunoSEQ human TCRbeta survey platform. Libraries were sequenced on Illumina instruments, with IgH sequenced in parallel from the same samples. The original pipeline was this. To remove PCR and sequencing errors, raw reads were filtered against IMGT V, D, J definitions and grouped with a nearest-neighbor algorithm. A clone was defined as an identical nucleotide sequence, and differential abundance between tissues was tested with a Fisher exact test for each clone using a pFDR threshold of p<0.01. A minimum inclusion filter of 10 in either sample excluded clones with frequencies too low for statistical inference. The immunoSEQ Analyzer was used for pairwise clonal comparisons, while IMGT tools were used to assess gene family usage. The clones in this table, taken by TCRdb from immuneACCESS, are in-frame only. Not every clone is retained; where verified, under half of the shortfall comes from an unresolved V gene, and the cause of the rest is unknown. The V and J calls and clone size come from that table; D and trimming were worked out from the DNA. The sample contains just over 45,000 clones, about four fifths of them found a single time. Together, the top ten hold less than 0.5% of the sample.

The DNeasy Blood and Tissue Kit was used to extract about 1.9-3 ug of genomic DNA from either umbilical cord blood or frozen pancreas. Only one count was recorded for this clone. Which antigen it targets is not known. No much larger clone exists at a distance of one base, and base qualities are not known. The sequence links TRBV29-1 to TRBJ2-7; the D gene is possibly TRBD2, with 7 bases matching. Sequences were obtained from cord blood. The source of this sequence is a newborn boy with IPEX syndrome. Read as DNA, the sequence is TGCAGCGTTGGGGGGGGCGATTACTACGAGCAGTACTTC. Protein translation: CSVGGGDYYEQYF.